A single sample is the source of the 10 T cell receptor beta chains below, sequenced in a study of immune evolution from preneoplasia to lung adenocarcinoma. The assay was immunoSEQ multiplex PCR, and TCRdb's table has in-frame clones only and misses some. The table includes over 3,500 clones, around 85% detected once. Material: FFPE minimally invasive lung adenocarcinoma tissue. These receptor sequences come from a person aged 50 or older with lung adenocarcinoma.

The J gene is TRBJ1-5, the V gene TRBV2; a possible D gene is TRBD1 (6 bases). Germline V gives CDR1 SNHLY, CDR2 FYNNEI. The CDR3 is 18 residues long. Deletions cut 6 bases from V and 0 bases from J, with 21 bases between. The CDR3 sequence is CASSDRRGHSYSNQPQHF. The CDR3 DNA sequence: TGTGCCAGCAGCGACCGACGGGGGCATTCCTATAGCAATCAGCCCCAGCATTTT.

This rearrangement joins TRBV27 to TRBJ2-7, with 12 bases fitting TRBD2. The CDR3 runs to 16 residues. V trimming: 7 bases; J trimming: 3 bases; junction bases outside the gene matches: 10. Germline V lookup: CDR1 MNHEY, CDR2 SMNVEV (reference sequence). CDR3 bases: TGTGCCAGCACACTAGCGGGAGGCTTCGGTGACTACGAGCAGTACTTC. It encodes CASTLAGGFGDYEQYF.

CDR3 residues: CASSFQTTYNEQFF. DNA for the CDR3: TGTGCCAGCAGCTTCCAGACGACTTACAATGAGCAGTTCTTC. The chain combines TRBV7-9 with TRBJ2-1; D is ambiguous. The V end was cut by 3 bases, the J end by 4 bases, with 10 bases between. Germline V gene lookup returns CDR1 SEHNR and CDR2 FQNEAQ (reference sequence). The CDR3 contains 14 residues. Based on the CDR3 plus reference TRBV7-9 and TRBJ2-1, the full variable domain is DTGVSQNPRHKITKRGQNVTFRCDPISEHNRLYWYRQTLGQGPEFLTYFQNEAQLEKSRLLSDRFSAERPKGSFSTLEIQRTEQGDSAMYLCASSFQTTYNEQFFGPGTRLTVL.

The rearrangement joins TRBV28 to TRBJ2-7; 7 bases align to TRBD1. This CDR3 has 13 amino acids. V shed 11 bases and J 3 bases; nucleotides not matched to a gene: 10. Germline lookup yields CDR1 MDHEN and CDR2 SYDVKM. CDR3 in amino acids: CAVSRDRYYEQYF. The CDR3 DNA reads TGTGCCGTAAGCCGGGACAGATACTACGAGCAGTACTTC.

J is TRBJ2-5 and V is TRBV29-1; a weak D match, TRBD1 (6 bases). V lost 6 bases and J 5 bases, leaving 25 bases between the germline ends. The CDR3 extends over 16 amino acids. CDR1 and CDR2 from the germline V gene are SQVTM and ANQGSEA. CDR3 protein: CSVLLQGIAGRETQYF. The CDR3 DNA is TGCAGCGTCCTCCTCCAGGGGATCGCGGGTCGGGAGACCCAGTACTTC.

The chain links TRBV7-9 to TRBJ2-2; maybe TRBD1 (6 bases). This CDR3 contains 15 residues. Germline V gene data show CDR1 as SEHNR and CDR2 as FQNEAQ (reference sequence). V lost 2 bases and J lost 0, with 7 bases in between. CDR3 bases: TGTGCCAGCAGCTTAAGGACAGCGAACACCGGGGAGCTGTTTTTT. Translated, it gives CASSLRTANTGELFF.

The chain is built from TRBV27 and TRBJ1-2; D is perhaps TRBD1 (5 bases). Looked up from germline, CDR1 is MNHEY and CDR2 is SMNVEV (reference sequence). The CDR3 covers 10 residues. Trimming pared 6 bases from V and 13 bases from J, leaving 12 bases between. CDR3 region: CASRRGQGTF. The CDR3 nucleotides read TGTGCCAGCAGAAGGGGTCAAGGCACCTTC.

The chain combines TRBV4-1 with TRBJ2-1, with D uncertain. CDR1 is MGHRA, CDR2 YSYEKL, per germline. This CDR3 region has 15 residues. V lost 4 bases and J lost 6, with 16 bases in between. This chain's CDR3 is CASSPDVSLGNEQFF. CDR3 coding DNA: TGCGCCAGCAGCCCAGATGTCAGTCTTGGCAATGAGCAGTTCTTC.

The V call is TRBV10-2, the J call TRBJ1-2; 7 bases are shared with TRBD1. Germline V gene sequence: CDR1 WSHSY, CDR2 SAAADI. V shed 4 bases, J shed 2 bases, and the junction held 7 bases outside the gene matches. This CDR3 is 15 amino acids long. CDR3 sequence reads: CASSAGTELNYGYTF. The CDR3, as DNA: TGCGCCAGCAGTGCCGGGACAGAATTAAACTATGGCTACACCTTC.

As for this clone: At one end, the junction sequence differs from germline, possibly due to a read error. This rearrangement joins TRBV5-4 to TRBJ1-1; possibly TRBD1 for D (6 bases). Per the germline V gene, CDR1 is SGHNT and CDR2 is YYREEE (reference sequence). The CDR3 totals 13 residues. The CDR3 here is CASSTGLNTEAFF. The CDR3 nucleotides are TGTGCCAGTTCAACAGGGTTAAACACCGAAGCTTTCTTT.